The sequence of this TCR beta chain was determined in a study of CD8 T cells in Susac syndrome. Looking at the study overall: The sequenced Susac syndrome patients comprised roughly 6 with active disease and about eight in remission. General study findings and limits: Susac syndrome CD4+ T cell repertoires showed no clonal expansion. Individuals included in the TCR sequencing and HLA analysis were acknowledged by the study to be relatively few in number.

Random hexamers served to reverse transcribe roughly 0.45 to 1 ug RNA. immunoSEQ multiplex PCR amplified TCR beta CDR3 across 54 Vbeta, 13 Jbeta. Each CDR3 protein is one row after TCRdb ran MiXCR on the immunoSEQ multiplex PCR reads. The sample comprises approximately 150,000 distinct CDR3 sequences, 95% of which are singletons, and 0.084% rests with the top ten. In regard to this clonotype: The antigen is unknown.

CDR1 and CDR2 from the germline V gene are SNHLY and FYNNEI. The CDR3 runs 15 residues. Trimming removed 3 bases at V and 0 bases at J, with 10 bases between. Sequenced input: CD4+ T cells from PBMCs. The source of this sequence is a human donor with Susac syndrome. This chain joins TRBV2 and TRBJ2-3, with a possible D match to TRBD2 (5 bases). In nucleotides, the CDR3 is TGTGCCAGCAGTGACGGCGGGCTGAGCACAGATACGCAGTATTTT. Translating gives CASSDGGLSTDTQYF.